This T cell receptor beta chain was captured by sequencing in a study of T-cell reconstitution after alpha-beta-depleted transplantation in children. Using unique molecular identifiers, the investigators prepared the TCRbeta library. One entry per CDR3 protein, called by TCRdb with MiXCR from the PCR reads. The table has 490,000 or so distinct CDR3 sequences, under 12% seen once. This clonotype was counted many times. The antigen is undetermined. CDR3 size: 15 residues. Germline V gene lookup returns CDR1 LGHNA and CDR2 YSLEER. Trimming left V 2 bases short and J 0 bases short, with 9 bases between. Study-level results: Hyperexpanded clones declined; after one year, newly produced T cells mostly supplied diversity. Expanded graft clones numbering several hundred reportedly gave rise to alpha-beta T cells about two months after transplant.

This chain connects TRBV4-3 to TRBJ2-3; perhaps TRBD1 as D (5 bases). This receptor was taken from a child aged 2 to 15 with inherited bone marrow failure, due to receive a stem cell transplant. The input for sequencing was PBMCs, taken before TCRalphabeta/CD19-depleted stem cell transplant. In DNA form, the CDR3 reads TGCGCCAGCAGCCAATCTAGGACAAGCACAGATACGCAGTATTTT. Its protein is CASSQSRTSTDTQYF.